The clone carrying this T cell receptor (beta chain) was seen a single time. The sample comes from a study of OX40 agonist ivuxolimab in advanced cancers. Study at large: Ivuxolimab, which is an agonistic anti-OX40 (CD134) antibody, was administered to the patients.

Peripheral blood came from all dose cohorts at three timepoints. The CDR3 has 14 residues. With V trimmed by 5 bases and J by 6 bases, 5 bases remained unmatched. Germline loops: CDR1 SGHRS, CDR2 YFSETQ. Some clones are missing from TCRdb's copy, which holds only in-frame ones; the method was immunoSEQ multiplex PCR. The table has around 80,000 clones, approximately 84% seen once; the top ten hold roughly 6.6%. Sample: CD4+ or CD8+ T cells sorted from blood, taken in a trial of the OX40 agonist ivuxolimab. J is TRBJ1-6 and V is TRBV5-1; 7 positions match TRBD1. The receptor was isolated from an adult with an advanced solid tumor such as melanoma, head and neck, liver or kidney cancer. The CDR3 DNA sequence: TGCGCCAGCAGGGTGGGACAGCCTAATTCACCCCTCCACTTT. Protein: CASRVGQPNSPLHF.